The T cell receptor (beta chain) under discussion was sequenced for a study of cytomegalovirus exposure and HLA in healthy donors. Findings of the study overall: For most TCR beta V segments, an earlier analysis put the productive rate at about 87% or about 30% of the time. High specificity and sensitivity for cytomegalovirus status were reported for the classifier.

Turning to this clone: Its antigen is as yet unknown.

The PCR made use of 60 Vbeta and 13 Jbeta primers. Profiling relied on immunoSEQ multiplex PCR, and the TCRdb table lists in-frame clones only, not all of them. The repertoire holds fewer than 45,000 clones, with roughly three quarters as singletons. CDR3 size: 14 residues. Per germline, CDR1 LNHDA and CDR2 SQIVND (reference sequence). The junction had 8 bases not matched to a gene; V was cut back by 5 bases and J by 5 bases. The receptor was isolated from a young woman in good health and CMV-seropositive. The chain is built from TRBV19 and TRBJ2-7, with 8 bases fitting TRBD1. The source material was PBMCs. The CDR3 nucleotides are TGTGCCAGTAGTGCCGACAGGGGAGGTAACGAGCAGTACTTC. The encoded protein is CASSADRGGNEQYF.